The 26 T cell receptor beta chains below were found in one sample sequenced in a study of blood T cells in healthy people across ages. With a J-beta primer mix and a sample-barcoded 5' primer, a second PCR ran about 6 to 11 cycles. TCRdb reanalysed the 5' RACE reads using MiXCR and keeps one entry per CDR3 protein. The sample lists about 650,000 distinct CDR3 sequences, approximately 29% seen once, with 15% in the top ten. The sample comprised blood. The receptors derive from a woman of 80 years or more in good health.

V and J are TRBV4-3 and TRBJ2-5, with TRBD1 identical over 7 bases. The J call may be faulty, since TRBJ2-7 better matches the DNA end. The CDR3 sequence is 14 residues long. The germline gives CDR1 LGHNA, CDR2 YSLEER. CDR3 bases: TGCGCCAGCAGCCTGACAGGGATAAAGGACGAGCAGTACTTC. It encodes CASSLTGIKDEQYF.

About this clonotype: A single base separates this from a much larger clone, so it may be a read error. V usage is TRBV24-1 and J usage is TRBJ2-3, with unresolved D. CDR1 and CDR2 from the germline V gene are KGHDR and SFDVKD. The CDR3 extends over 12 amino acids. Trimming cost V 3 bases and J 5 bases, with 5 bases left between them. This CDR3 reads CATSDLRDTQYF. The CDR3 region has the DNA TGTGCCACCAGTGATCTCCGAGATACGCAGTATTTT.

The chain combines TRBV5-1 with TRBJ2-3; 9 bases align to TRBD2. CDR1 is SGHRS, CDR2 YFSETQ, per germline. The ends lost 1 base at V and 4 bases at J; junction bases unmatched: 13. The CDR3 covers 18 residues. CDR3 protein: CASSLFARAGGLADTQYF. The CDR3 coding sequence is TGCGCCAGCAGCTTGTTTGCTAGAGCGGGGGGACTGGCAGATACGCAGTATTTT.

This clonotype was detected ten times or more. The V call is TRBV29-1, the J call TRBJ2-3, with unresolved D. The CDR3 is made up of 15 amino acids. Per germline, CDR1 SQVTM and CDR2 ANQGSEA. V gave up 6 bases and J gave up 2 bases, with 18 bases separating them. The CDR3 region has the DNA TGCAGCGTCCATCTGGCGGTGGCACTCACAGATACGCAGTATTTT. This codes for CSVHLAVALTDTQYF.

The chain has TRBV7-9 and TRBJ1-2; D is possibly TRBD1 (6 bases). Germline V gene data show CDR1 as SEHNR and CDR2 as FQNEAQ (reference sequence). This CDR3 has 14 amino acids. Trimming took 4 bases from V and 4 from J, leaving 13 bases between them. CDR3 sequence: CASSYTGRTYGYTF. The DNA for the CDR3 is TGTGCCAGCAGCTATACAGGGAGGACCTATGGCTACACCTTC.

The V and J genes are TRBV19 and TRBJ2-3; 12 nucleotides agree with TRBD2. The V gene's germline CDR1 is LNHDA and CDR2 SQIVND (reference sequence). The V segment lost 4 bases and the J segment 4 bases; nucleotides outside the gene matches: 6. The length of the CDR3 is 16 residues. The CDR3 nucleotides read TGTGCCAGTAGTAAGGGAACTAGCGGGGGGCCAGATACGCAGTATTTT. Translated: CASSKGTSGGPDTQYF.

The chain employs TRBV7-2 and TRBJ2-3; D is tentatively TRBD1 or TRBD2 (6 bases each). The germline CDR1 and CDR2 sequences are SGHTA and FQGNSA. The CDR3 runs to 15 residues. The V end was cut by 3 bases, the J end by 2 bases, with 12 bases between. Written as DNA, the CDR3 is TGTGCCAGCAGCTTCACTGGGGGGCTCACAGATACGCAGTATTTT. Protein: CASSFTGGLTDTQYF.

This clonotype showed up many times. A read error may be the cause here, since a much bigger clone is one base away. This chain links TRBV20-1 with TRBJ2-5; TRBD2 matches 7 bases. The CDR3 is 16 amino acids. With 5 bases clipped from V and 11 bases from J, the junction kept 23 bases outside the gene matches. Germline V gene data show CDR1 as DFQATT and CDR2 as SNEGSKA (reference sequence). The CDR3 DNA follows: TGCAGTGCTCTAATCCTTCCGGGACTATACTACAATGAGCAGTACTTC. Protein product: CSALILPGLYYNEQYF.

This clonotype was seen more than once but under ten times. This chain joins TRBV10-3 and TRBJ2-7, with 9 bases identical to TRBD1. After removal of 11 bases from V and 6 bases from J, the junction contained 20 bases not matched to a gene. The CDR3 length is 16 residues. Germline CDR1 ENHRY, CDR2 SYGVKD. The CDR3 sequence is CASQQGALIGRREQYF. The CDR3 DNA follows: TGTGCCTCGCAACAGGGGGCCCTCATTGGAAGGCGCGAGCAGTACTTC.

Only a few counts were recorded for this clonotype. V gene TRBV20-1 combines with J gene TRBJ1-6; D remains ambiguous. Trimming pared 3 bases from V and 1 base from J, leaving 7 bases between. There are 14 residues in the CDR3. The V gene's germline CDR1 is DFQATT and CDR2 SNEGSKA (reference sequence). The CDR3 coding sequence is TGCAGTGCTAGCGGGAAGTCCTATAATTCACCCCTCCACTTT. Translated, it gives CSASGKSYNSPLHF.

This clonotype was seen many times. CDR3 nucleotide sequence: TGCGCCAGCAGCTTGGGGTACGGTTCCATGTACGAGCAGTACTTC. Encoded protein: CASSLGYGSMYEQYF. The chain uses TRBV5-1 and TRBJ2-7; D uncertain. CDR1 and CDR2 from the germline V gene are SGHRS and YFSETQ. V dropped 0 bases and J dropped 4 bases, with 14 bases sitting between them. The CDR3 spans 15 residues.

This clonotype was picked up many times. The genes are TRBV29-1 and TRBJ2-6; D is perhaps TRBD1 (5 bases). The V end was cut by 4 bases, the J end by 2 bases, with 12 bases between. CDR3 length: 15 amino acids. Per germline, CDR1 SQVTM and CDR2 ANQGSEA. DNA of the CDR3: TGCAGCGTTGGCTTAGCAGGGCCTGGGGCCAACGTCCTGACTTTC. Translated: CSVGLAGPGANVLTF. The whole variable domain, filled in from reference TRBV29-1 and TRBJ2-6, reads SAVISQKPSRDICQRGTSLTIQCQVDSQVTMMFWYRQQPGQSLTLIATANQGSEATYESGFVIDKFPISRPNLTFSTLTVSNMSPEDSSIYLCSVGLAGPGANVLTFGAGSRLTVL.

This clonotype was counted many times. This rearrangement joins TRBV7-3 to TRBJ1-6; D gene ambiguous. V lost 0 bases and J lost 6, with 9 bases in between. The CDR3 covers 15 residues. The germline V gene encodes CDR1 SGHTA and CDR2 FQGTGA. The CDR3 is CASSLTRRGNSPLHF. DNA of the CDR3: TGTGCCAGCAGCTTAACCAGGCGGGGTAATTCACCCCTCCACTTT.

The CDR3 DNA sequence: TGTGCCAGCAGTAAGACAGGGGCATCTGGAAACACCATATATTTT. It encodes CASSKTGASGNTIYF. This sequence joins TRBV7-2 and TRBJ1-3; 8 positions agree with TRBD1. The V segment lost 6 bases and the J segment 1 base; nucleotides outside the gene matches: 5. The CDR3 sequence is 15 residues long. Germline CDR1 SGHTA, CDR2 FQGNSA.

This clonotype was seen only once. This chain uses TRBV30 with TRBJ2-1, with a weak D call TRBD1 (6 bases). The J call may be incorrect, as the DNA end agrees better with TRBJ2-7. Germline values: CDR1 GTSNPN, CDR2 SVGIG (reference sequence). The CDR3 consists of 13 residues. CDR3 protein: CAWSGLGASEQYF. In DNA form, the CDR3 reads TGTGCCTGGAGTGGATTGGGGGCCAGCGAGCAGTACTTC.

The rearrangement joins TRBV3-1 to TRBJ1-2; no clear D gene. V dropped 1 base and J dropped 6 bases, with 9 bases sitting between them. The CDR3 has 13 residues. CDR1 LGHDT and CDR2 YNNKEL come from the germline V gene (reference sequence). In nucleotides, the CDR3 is TGTGCCAGCAGCCAAGGGACTGCAGATGGCTACACCTTC. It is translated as CASSQGTADGYTF.

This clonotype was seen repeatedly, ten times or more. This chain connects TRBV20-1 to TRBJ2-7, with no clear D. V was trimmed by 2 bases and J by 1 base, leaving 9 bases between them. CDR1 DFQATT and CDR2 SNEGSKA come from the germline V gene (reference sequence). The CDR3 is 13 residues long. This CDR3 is CSARSPDSYEQYF. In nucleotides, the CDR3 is TGCAGTGCTAGATCCCCAGATTCCTACGAGCAGTACTTC.

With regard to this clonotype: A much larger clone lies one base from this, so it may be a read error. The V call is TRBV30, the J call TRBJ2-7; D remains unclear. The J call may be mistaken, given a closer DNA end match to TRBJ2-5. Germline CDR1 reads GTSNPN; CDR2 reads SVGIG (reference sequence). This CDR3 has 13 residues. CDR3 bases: TGTGCCAGGAGTGTACGGTTACTAGAGACCCAGTACTTC. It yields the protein CARSVRLLETQYF.

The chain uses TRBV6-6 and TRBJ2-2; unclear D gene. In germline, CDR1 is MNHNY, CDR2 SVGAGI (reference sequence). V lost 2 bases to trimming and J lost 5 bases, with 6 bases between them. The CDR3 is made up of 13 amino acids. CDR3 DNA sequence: TGTGCCAGCAGTTACCGACGGACCGGGGAGCTGTTTTTT. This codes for CASSYRRTGELFF.

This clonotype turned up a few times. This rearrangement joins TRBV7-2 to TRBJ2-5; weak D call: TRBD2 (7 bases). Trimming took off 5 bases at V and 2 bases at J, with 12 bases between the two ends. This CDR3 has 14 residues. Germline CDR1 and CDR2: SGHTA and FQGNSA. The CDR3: CASSGGGQQETQYF. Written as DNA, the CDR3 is TGTGCCAGCAGCGGGGGGGGGCAGCAAGAGACCCAGTACTTC.

CDR3 amino acids: CASSLEEGGTEAFF. The CDR3 nucleotides are TGCGCCAGCAGCTTGGAAGAGGGCGGGACTGAAGCTTTCTTT. The V and J genes are TRBV5-1 and TRBJ1-1; no reliable D call. V lost 0 bases to trimming and J lost 5 bases, with 11 bases between them. The CDR3 has 14 residues. Germline CDR1 and CDR2: SGHRS and YFSETQ.

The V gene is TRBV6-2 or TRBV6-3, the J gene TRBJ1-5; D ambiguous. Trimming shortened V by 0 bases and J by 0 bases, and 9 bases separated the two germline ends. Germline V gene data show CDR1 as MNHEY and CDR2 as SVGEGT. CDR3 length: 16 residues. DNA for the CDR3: TGTGCCAGCAGTTACTCGAGCGGGATTAGCAATCAGCCCCAGCATTTT. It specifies CASSYSSGISNQPQHF.

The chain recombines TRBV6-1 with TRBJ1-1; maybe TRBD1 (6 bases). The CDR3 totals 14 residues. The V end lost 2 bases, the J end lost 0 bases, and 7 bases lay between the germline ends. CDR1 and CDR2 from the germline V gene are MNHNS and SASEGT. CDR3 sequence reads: CASSEQGMNTEAFF. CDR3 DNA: TGTGCCAGCAGTGAACAGGGGATGAACACTGAAGCTTTCTTT.

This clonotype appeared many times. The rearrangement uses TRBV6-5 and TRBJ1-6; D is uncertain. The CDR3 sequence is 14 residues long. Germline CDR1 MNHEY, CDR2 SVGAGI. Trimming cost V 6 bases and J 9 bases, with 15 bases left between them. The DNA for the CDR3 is TGTGCCAGCAGAAACACGGGCCCTGCTTCACCCCTCCACTTT. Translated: CASRNTGPASPLHF.

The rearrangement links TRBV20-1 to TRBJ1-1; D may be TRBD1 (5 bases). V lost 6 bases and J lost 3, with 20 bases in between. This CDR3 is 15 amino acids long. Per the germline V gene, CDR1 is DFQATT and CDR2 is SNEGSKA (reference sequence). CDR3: CSALLIWGGDTEAFF. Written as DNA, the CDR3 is TGCAGTGCCCTCCTAATCTGGGGGGGGGACACTGAAGCTTTCTTT.

The CDR3 nucleotides read TGTGCCAGCACTAACACAGATACGCAGTATTTT. It translates to CASTNTDTQYF. The rearrangement uses TRBV12-3 or TRBV12-4 and TRBJ2-3; D is uncertain. V was pared by 7 bases and J by 2 bases, with 4 bases between. The CDR3 length is 11 residues.